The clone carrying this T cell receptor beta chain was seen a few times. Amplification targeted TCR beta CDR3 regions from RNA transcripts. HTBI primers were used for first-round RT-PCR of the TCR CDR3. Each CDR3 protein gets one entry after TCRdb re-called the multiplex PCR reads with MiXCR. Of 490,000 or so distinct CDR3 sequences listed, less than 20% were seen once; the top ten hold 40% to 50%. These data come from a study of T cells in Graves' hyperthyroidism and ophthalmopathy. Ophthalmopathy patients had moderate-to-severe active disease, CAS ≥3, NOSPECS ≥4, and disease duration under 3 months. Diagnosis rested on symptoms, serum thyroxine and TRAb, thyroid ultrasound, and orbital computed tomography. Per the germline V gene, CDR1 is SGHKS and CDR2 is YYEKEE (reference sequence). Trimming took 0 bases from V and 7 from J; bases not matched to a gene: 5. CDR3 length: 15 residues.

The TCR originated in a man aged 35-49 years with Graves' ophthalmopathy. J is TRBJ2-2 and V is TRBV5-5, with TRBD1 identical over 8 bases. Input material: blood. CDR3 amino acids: CASSLGTGINGELFF. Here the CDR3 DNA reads TGTGCCAGCAGCTTGGGGACAGGGATTAACGGGGAGCTGTTTTTT. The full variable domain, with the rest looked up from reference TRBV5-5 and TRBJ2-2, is DAGVTQSPTHLIKTRGQQVTLRCSPISGHKSVSWYQQVLGQGPQFIFQYYEKEERGRGNFPDRFSARQFPNYSSELNVNALLLGDSALYLCASSLGTGINGELFFGEGSRLTVL.